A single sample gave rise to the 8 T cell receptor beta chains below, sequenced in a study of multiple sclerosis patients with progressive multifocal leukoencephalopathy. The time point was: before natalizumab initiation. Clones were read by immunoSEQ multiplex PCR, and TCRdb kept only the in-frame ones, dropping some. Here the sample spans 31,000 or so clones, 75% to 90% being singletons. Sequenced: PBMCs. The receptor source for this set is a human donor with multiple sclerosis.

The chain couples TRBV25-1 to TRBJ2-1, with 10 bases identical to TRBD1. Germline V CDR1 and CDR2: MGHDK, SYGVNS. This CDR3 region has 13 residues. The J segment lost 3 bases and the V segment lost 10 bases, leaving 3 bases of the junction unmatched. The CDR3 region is CAIGQGVYNEQFF. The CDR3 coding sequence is TGTGCCATCGGACAGGGGGTCTACAATGAGCAGTTCTTC.

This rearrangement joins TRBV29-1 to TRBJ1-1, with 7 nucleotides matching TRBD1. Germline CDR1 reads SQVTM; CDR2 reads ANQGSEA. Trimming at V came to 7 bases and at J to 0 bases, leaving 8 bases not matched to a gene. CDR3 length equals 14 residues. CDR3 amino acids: CSGLTGTMNTEAFF. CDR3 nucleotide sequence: TGCAGCGGATTGACAGGGACCATGAACACTGAAGCTTTCTTT.

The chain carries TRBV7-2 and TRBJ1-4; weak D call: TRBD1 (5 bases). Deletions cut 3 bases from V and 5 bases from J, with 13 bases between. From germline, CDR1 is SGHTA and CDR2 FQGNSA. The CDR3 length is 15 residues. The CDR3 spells CASSFRGGENEKLFF. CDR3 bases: TGTGCCAGCAGCTTTAGGGGAGGGGAGAATGAAAAACTGTTTTTT.

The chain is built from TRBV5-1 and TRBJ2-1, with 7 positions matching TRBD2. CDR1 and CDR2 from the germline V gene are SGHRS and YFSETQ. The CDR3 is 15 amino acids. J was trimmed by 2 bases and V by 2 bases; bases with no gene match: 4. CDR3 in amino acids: CASSFTSGAYNEQFF. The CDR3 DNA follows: TGCGCCAGCAGCTTTACCAGCGGGGCCTACAATGAGCAGTTCTTC. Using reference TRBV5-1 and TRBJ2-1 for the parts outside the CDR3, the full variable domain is KAGVTQTPRYLIKTRGQQVTLSCSPISGHRSVSWYQQTPGQGLQFLFEYFSETQRNKGNFPGRFSGRQFSNSRSEMNVSTLELGDSALYLCASSFTSGAYNEQFFGPGTRLTVL.

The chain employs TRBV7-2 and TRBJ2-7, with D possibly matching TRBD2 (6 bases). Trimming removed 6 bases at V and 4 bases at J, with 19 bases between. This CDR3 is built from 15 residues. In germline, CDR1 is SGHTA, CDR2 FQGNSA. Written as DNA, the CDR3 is TGTGCCAGCAGACCGCGACCCACCGGGGGATACGAGCAGTACTTC. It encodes CASRPRPTGGYEQYF.

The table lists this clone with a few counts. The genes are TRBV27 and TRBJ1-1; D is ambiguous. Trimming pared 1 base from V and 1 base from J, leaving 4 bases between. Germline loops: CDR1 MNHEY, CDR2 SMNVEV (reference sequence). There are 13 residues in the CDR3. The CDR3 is CASSLYRNTEAFF. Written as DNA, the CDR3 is TGTGCCAGCAGTTTATATAGGAACACTGAAGCTTTCTTT.

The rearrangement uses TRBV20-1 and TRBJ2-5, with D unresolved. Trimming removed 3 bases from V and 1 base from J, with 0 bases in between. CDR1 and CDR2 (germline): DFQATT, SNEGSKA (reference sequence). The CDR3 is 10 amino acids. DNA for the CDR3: TGCAGTGCTAGCCAAGAGACCCAGTACTTC. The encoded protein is CSASQETQYF.

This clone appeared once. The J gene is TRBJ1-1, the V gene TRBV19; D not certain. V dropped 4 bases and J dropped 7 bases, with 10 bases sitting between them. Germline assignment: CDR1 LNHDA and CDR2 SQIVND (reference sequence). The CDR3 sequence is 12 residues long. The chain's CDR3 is CASSTRRLEAFF. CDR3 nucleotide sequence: TGTGCCAGTAGTACACGACGGCTTGAAGCTTTCTTT.